One sample yielded the 32 T cell receptor beta chains listed below, sequenced in a study of long-term antiretroviral therapy in people with HIV. The run of the v3.0 immunoSEQ assay was at survey level. Libraries were prepared by immunoSEQ multiplex PCR; TCRdb keeps only in-frame clonotypes and omits some of them. The sample lists around 25,000 clones, more than 85% occurring once. The specimen was unsorted PBMCs, collected 1.9 years after starting antiretroviral therapy. The receptors were sampled from a woman aged 30 to 39 with HIV.

As DNA, the CDR3 is TGCGCCAGCGAGGACGGCACTGGCTATGGCTACACCTTC. It encodes CASEDGTGYGYTF. The chain couples TRBV5-1 to TRBJ1-2; D ambiguous. Trimming removed 7 bases at V and 4 bases at J, with 14 bases between. Germline CDR1 and CDR2: SGHRS and YFSETQ. The CDR3 is 13 residues long.

This clone was seen more than once but under ten times. This sequence joins TRBV27 and TRBJ1-1; tentative D call: TRBD1 (5 bases). The CDR3 loop spans 15 amino acids. Germline CDR1 is MNHEY and CDR2 is SMNVEV (reference sequence). V gave up 2 bases and J gave up 7 bases, with 17 bases separating them. DNA of the CDR3: TGTGCCAGCAGTTTACGTGGGGGTATGCCGGGTGAAGCTTTCTTT. Encoded protein: CASSLRGGMPGEAFF.

The chain employs TRBV9 and TRBJ2-7, with a weak D call TRBD1 (6 bases). The CDR3 is 15 residues long. Germline V CDR1 and CDR2: SGDLS, YYNGEE. Between the trimmed V and J ends, which lost 3 bases and 2 bases, there was a span of 15 bases. CDR3 nucleotides: TGTGCCAGCAGCGCTAAGACAGGAGCCACCTACGAGCAGTACTTC. Translated, it gives CASSAKTGATYEQYF.

The gene calls are TRBV27 and TRBJ2-3; the match to TRBD1 covers 7 bases. The CDR3 contains 16 residues. Germline trimming cut 5 bases from V and 6 bases from J; bases unmatched to any gene: 14. In germline, CDR1 is MNHEY, CDR2 SMNVEV (reference sequence). As DNA, the CDR3 is TGTGCCAGCAGTGGGGGTCGGGACAGCCGTAAGGATACGCAGTATTTT. Translating gives CASSGGRDSRKDTQYF.

The V gene is TRBV6-1, the J gene TRBJ2-2; D gene uncertain. Germline CDR1 and CDR2: MNHNS and SASEGT. V gave up 6 bases and J gave up 8 bases, with 10 bases separating them. The CDR3 contains 12 residues. The CDR3 nucleotides are TGTGCCAGCAGACATCGAGTAGGGGAGCTGTTTTTT. Protein sequence: CASRHRVGELFF.

The chain links TRBV7-3 to TRBJ2-7; D gene ambiguous. The CDR3 has 13 residues. Looked up from germline, CDR1 is SGHTA and CDR2 is FQGTGA. V lost 3 bases and J 3 bases, leaving 9 bases between the germline ends. The DNA of the CDR3 is TGTGCCAGCAGCTTTTCGATGAACTACGAGCAGTACTTC. Protein: CASSFSMNYEQYF.

The chain links TRBV5-6 to TRBJ2-1; D might be TRBD2 (5 bases). The germline gives CDR1 SGHDT, CDR2 YYEEEE. CDR3 length equals 15 residues. V lost 3 bases, J lost 10 bases, and 20 bases lay in between. CDR3 DNA: TGTGCCAGCAGCTCCCAGCGGCTTAAAATTGCGGAGCAGTTCTTC. Its protein product is CASSSQRLKIAEQFF.

This clone has just one count. The rearrangement joins TRBV5-1 to TRBJ1-1; D is uncertain. CDR1 SGHRS and CDR2 YFSETQ come from the germline V gene. The CDR3 is made up of 13 amino acids. V was cut by 3 bases and J by 0 bases, with 6 bases left in between. In DNA, the CDR3 is TGCGCCAGCAGCTCGGGCATGAACACTGAAGCTTTCTTT. It codes for CASSSGMNTEAFF.

The chain couples TRBV7-9 to TRBJ2-6; no firm D call. Germline loops: CDR1 SEHNR, CDR2 FQNEAQ (reference sequence). The V end lost 9 bases, the J end lost 2 bases, and 8 bases lay between the germline ends. The CDR3 covers 13 residues. In nucleotides, the CDR3 is TGTGCCAGTCAGCCTCCTGGGGCCAACGTCCTGACTTTC. Its protein is CASQPPGANVLTF.

The V gene is TRBV28, the J gene TRBJ2-7, with 9 positions matching TRBD1. J lost 0 bases, V lost 1 base, and 4 bases had no gene match. Germline V lookup: CDR1 MDHEN, CDR2 SYDVKM. CDR3 length equals 16 residues. This CDR3 is CASSLSGQGSSYEQYF. CDR3 DNA: TGTGCCAGCAGTTTATCGGGACAGGGTAGCTCCTACGAGCAGTACTTC.

V is TRBV7-8 and J is TRBJ2-5; possibly TRBD1 for D (5 bases). Trimming left V 2 bases short and J 6 bases short, with 10 bases between. Germline-derived CDR1 and CDR2 are SGHVS and FQNEAQ. The CDR3 consists of 13 residues. CDR3 DNA: TGTGCCAGCAGCTTAAACCAGGGAAAGACCCAGTACTTC. It yields the protein CASSLNQGKTQYF.

This clone was observed once. This rearrangement joins TRBV7-2 to TRBJ2-3; D is unclear. This CDR3 spans 15 amino acids. Per the germline V gene, CDR1 is SGHTA and CDR2 is FQGNSA. Trimming shortened V by 6 bases and J by 4 bases, and 17 bases separated the two germline ends. The CDR3 bases are TGTGCCAGCAGAGATAGGGTATTTGGGGCAGATACGCAGTATTTT. It yields the protein CASRDRVFGADTQYF.

The genes are TRBV11-2 and TRBJ1-1; 8 nucleotides align to TRBD1. Losses at the gene ends were 4 bases for V and 4 bases for J; bases not matched to a gene: 8. This CDR3 contains 15 residues. Germline V gives CDR1 SGHAT, CDR2 FQNNGV. CDR3 region: CASSSQGARATEAFF. CDR3 nucleotide sequence: TGTGCCAGCAGCTCCCAGGGGGCGCGTGCCACTGAAGCTTTCTTT.

The chain recombines TRBV5-1 with TRBJ2-1; 10 bases align to TRBD2. The V and J ends lost 5 bases and 5 bases, in that order; junction bases with no gene match: 7. CDR1 is SGHRS and CDR2 is YFSETQ in the germline V gene. The CDR3 spans 15 residues. The CDR3 region has the DNA TGCGCCAGCAGTTTACTAGCGGGGAATCACAATGAGCAGTTCTTC. Protein sequence: CASSLLAGNHNEQFF.

The rearrangement uses TRBV5-1 and TRBJ1-4, with D maybe TRBD1 (5 bases). The CDR3 contains 16 residues. Trimming stripped 4 bases from V and 4 bases from J, with 17 bases between. Germline V gene data show CDR1 as SGHRS and CDR2 as YFSETQ. The CDR3, as DNA: TGCGCCAGCAGCCACGACCCCGGGGGTATTAATGAAAAACTGTTTTTT. This gives the protein CASSHDPGGINEKLFF. Full variable domain (missing parts from reference TRBV5-1 and TRBJ1-4): KAGVTQTPRYLIKTRGQQVTLSCSPISGHRSVSWYQQTPGQGLQFLFEYFSETQRNKGNFPGRFSGRQFSNSRSEMNVSTLELGDSALYLCASSHDPGGINEKLFFGSGTQLSVL.

The rearrangement links TRBV27 to TRBJ1-1, with a possible D match to TRBD1 (5 bases). The CDR3 is 13 amino acids. CDR1 and CDR2 (germline): MNHEY, SMNVEV (reference sequence). The ends were cut back, 2 bases at V and 5 bases at J, with 9 bases in the middle. Here the CDR3 reads CASSLGAGTEAFF. CDR3 bases: TGTGCCAGCAGTTTAGGGGCAGGAACTGAAGCTTTCTTT.

The gene calls are TRBV9 and TRBJ2-1; TRBD1 matches 10 bases. There are 15 residues in the CDR3. Losses at the gene ends were 0 bases for V and 7 bases for J; bases not matched to a gene: 4. CDR1 is SGDLS, CDR2 YYNGEE, per germline. The CDR3 sequence is CASSVGVGQGNEQFF. CDR3 DNA: TGTGCCAGCAGCGTAGGGGTGGGACAGGGGAATGAGCAGTTCTTC. Based on the CDR3 plus reference TRBV9 and TRBJ2-1, the full variable domain is DSGVTQTPKHLITATGQRVTLRCSPRSGDLSVYWYQQSLDQGLQFLIQYYNGEERAKGNILERFSAQQFPDLHSELNLSSLELGDSALYFCASSVGVGQGNEQFFGPGTRLTVL.

This clone was counted a few times. The chain combines TRBV6-1 with TRBJ2-2; D unresolved. CDR3 length equals 14 residues. Trimming removed 7 bases at V and 1 base at J, with 10 bases between. Germline assignment: CDR1 MNHNS and CDR2 SASEGT. The CDR3 DNA reads TGTGCCAGCACCCTATCCCAGAACACCGGGGAGCTGTTTTTT. Its translation is CASTLSQNTGELFF.

This clone is a singleton in its sample. This sequence joins TRBV29-1 and TRBJ2-4; 9 bases are shared with TRBD1. CDR1 SQVTM and CDR2 ANQGSEA come from the germline V gene. The J segment lost 7 bases and the V segment lost 2 bases, leaving 3 bases of the junction unmatched. The CDR3 has 13 amino acids. CDR3 in amino acids: CSVERDRANIQYF. CDR3 DNA sequence: TGCAGCGTTGAACGGGACAGGGCCAACATTCAGTACTTC.

V is TRBV19 and J is TRBJ2-3, with a possible D match to TRBD1 (6 bases). V lost 1 base and J 0 bases, leaving 14 bases between the germline ends. Germline V gene sequence: CDR1 LNHDA, CDR2 SQIVND (reference sequence). This CDR3 comprises 17 residues. This chain's CDR3 is CASSIGTVTFSTDTQYF. The DNA for the CDR3 is TGTGCCAGTAGTATAGGGACAGTTACATTTAGCACAGATACGCAGTATTTT. Full variable domain (outside the CDR3, taken from reference TRBV19 and TRBJ2-3): DGGITQSPKYLFRKEGQNVTLSCEQNLNHDAMYWYRQDPGQGLRLIYYSQIVNDFQKGDIAEGYSVSREKKESFPLTVTSAQKNPTAFYLCASSIGTVTFSTDTQYFGPGTRLTVL.

This clone is a singleton in its sample. V is TRBV5-8 and J is TRBJ2-2; 7 nucleotides agree with TRBD1. Germline V gene lookup returns CDR1 SGHTS and CDR2 YDEGEE. The J segment lost 5 bases and the V segment lost 4 bases, leaving 8 bases of the junction unmatched. The CDR3 extends over 15 amino acids. Written as DNA, the CDR3 is TGTGCCAGCAGCACAGGGGTATGGAGAACCGGGGAGCTGTTTTTT. Translation: CASSTGVWRTGELFF. The whole variable domain, remainder taken from reference TRBV5-8 and TRBJ2-2, is EAGVTQSPTHLIKTRGQQATLRCSPISGHTSVYWYQQALGLGLQFLLWYDEGEERNRGNFPPRFSGRQFPNYSSELNVNALELEDSALYLCASSTGVWRTGELFFGEGSRLTVL.

The chain uses TRBV9 and TRBJ2-5; D gene ambiguous. V lost 0 bases and J 6 bases, leaving 15 bases between the germline ends. This CDR3 has 15 amino acids. Germline CDR1 SGDLS, CDR2 YYNGEE. Here the CDR3 reads CASSVEPSGVQTQYF. The CDR3 bases are TGTGCCAGCAGCGTAGAACCCTCTGGCGTGCAGACCCAGTACTTC.

J is TRBJ1-4 and V is TRBV6-1, with 7 bases aligning to TRBD1. The germline V gene encodes CDR1 MNHNS and CDR2 SASEGT. CDR3 length: 14 residues. The junction had 9 bases not matched to a gene; V was cut back by 6 bases and J by 8 bases. The CDR3 DNA sequence: TGTGCCAGCAGGATAGGGGGCGCCGGGGAAAAACTGTTTTTT. It specifies CASRIGGAGEKLFF.

The J gene is TRBJ2-1, the V gene TRBV7-2, with 9 nucleotides matching TRBD2. The germline V gene encodes CDR1 SGHTA and CDR2 FQGNSA. The CDR3 sequence is 15 residues long. V trimming: 5 bases; J trimming: 8 bases; junction bases outside the gene matches: 10. The CDR3 reads CASSPGTSTKYEQFF. The CDR3 nucleotides read TGTGCCAGCAGCCCGGGGACTAGCACTAAGTATGAGCAGTTCTTC.

The J gene is TRBJ1-4, the V gene TRBV10-3; 9 bases agree with TRBD1. Germline trimming cut 5 bases from V and 8 bases from J; bases unmatched to any gene: 6. Germline assignment: CDR1 ENHRY and CDR2 SYGVKD. The CDR3 runs 14 residues. The chain's CDR3 is CAISQDRGPEKLFF. The CDR3 coding sequence is TGTGCCATCAGTCAGGACAGGGGACCGGAAAAACTGTTTTTT.

V is TRBV10-3 and J is TRBJ1-1, with 10 nucleotides matching TRBD1. There are 14 residues in the CDR3. The trim removed 4 bases at V and 5 bases at J, leaving 4 bases unmatched. Germline CDR1 ENHRY, CDR2 SYGVKD. CDR3 loop: CAISVVDRGTEAFF. Written as DNA, the CDR3 is TGTGCCATCAGTGTCGTGGACAGGGGGACTGAAGCTTTCTTT.

The chain carries TRBV5-4 and TRBJ2-7; D is perhaps TRBD2 (5 bases). V dropped 5 bases and J dropped 1 base, with 13 bases sitting between them. Germline V gene sequence: CDR1 SGHNT, CDR2 YYREEE (reference sequence). The CDR3 has 14 amino acids. CDR3 in amino acids: CASSAGGDSYEQYF. The DNA for the CDR3 is TGTGCCAGCAGTGCCGGAGGTGATTCCTACGAGCAGTACTTC.

This clone was counted a single time. This sequence joins TRBV7-9 and TRBJ1-6; 7 bases line up with TRBD1. Unmatched junction bases numbered 6, after V lost 5 bases and J lost 5 bases. The CDR3 has 15 residues. Germline CDR1 and CDR2: SEHNR and FQNEAQ (reference sequence). CDR3 in amino acids: CASSAGTENNSPLHF. DNA of the CDR3: TGTGCCAGCAGCGCCGGGACAGAAAATAATTCACCCCTCCACTTT.

The chain is built from TRBV27 and TRBJ2-3, with D tentatively TRBD1 or TRBD2 (5 bases each). The germline V gene has CDR1 MNHEY and CDR2 SMNVEV (reference sequence). CDR3 size: 15 residues. Trimming took off 0 bases at V and 2 bases at J, with 9 bases between the two ends. The CDR3 reads CASSLSRGLTDTQYF. The CDR3 nucleotides read TGTGCCAGCAGTTTATCGAGGGGTCTCACAGATACGCAGTATTTT.

The rearrangement joins TRBV5-5 to TRBJ2-7, with D perhaps TRBD1 or TRBD2 (5 bases each). V dropped 0 bases and J dropped 2 bases, with 9 bases sitting between them. CDR1 and CDR2 (germline): SGHKS, YYEKEE (reference sequence). The CDR3 totals 14 residues. In DNA, the CDR3 is TGTGCCAGCAGCTTGGAAGGGACCCCCTACGAGCAGTACGTC. This translates into CASSLEGTPYEQYV.

CDR3 in amino acids: CASSLGRSSYEQYV. For the CDR3, the DNA is TGTGCCAGCAGCTTAGGAAGGAGCTCCTACGAGCAGTACGTC. The gene calls are TRBV7-2 and TRBJ2-7; D not resolved. From germline, CDR1 is SGHTA and CDR2 FQGNSA. V lost 1 base to trimming and J lost 0 bases, with 7 bases between them. The CDR3 has 14 residues.

The rearrangement uses TRBV6-6 and TRBJ1-2; 10 positions agree with TRBD1. The CDR3 sequence is 14 residues long. V lost 5 bases and J lost 8; bases outside the gene matches: 8. Germline CDR1 is MNHNY and CDR2 is SVGAGI (reference sequence). The CDR3 bases are TGTGCCAGCAGTACGACAGGGGGCAAAAGGGGCTACACCTTC. Translating gives CASSTTGGKRGYTF.